The 19 T cell receptor beta chains in this list originate from one sample, sequenced in a study of Ad26.COV2.S vaccination and SARS-CoV-2 variants. The treatment here: about 20 received Ad26.COV2.S at low or high dose, single or two shots; five or six received placebo; per-sample allocation not given. Day 63 after the first vaccine or placebo injection was the time point for sampling. Sequenced by immunoSEQ multiplex PCR; TCRdb stores in-frame clones only, minus some. The sample lists more than 300,000 clones, 70% to 90% occurring once. The material was peripheral blood, obtained in a trial of Ad26.COV2.S vaccine versus placebo. Receptors were obtained from a person aged 18-60 years who received the Ad26.COV2.S COVID-19 vaccine or a placebo.

The V call is TRBV9, the J call TRBJ2-7, with 7 bases lining up with TRBD1. Germline loops: CDR1 SGDLS, CDR2 YYNGEE. V lost 0 bases to trimming and J lost 2 bases; unmatched junction nucleotides: 8. The CDR3 consists of 16 residues. CDR3 residues: CASSVALGTETYEQYF. As DNA, the CDR3 is TGTGCCAGCAGCGTAGCATTAGGGACAGAGACCTACGAGCAGTACTTC.

V gene TRBV4-2 combines with J gene TRBJ1-6; a weak D match, TRBD1 (5 bases). CDR1 LGHNA and CDR2 YNFKEQ come from the germline V gene. This CDR3 region has 18 residues. Trimming took off 0 bases at V and 4 bases at J, with 16 bases between the two ends. CDR3 in amino acids: CASSQENRGTAYNSPLHF. CDR3 in DNA: TGTGCCAGCAGCCAAGAGAATCGGGGCACCGCGTATAATTCACCCCTCCACTTT.

V usage is TRBV5-1 and J usage is TRBJ2-7; D ambiguous. The V end lost 4 bases, the J end lost 1 base, and 9 bases lay between the germline ends. This CDR3 is 13 amino acids long. The germline V gene encodes CDR1 SGHRS and CDR2 YFSETQ. The chain's CDR3 is CASSGVRSYEQYF. The CDR3 nucleotides are TGCGCCAGCAGCGGGGTTAGGTCCTACGAGCAGTACTTC.

The chain employs TRBV9 and TRBJ2-5; 7 bases match TRBD2. In germline, CDR1 is SGDLS, CDR2 YYNGEE. The CDR3 has 17 residues. Trimming took 3 bases from V and 0 from J; bases not matched to a gene: 11. CDR3 nucleotides: TGTGCCAGCAGCGCCTCGGGCGGGGGTCTCTACCAAGAGACCCAGTACTTC. Protein: CASSASGGGLYQETQYF.

This sequence joins TRBV4-1 and TRBJ1-1; 8 nucleotides line up with TRBD1. J lost 1 base, V lost 3 bases, and 4 bases had no gene match. The CDR3 has 15 amino acids. Germline V CDR1 and CDR2: MGHRA, YSYEKL. The CDR3 sequence is CASSHLGTGNTEAFF. The CDR3 DNA reads TGCGCCAGCAGCCACCTCGGGACAGGGAACACTGAAGCTTTCTTT.

The chain has TRBV2 and TRBJ1-2; 9 nucleotides line up with TRBD1. This CDR3 has 14 residues. V shed 8 bases, J shed 4 bases, and the junction held 8 bases outside the gene matches. Germline V lookup: CDR1 SNHLY, CDR2 FYNNEI. CDR3 sequence reads: CASQTGTGIYGYTF. CDR3 sequence (DNA): TGTGCCAGCCAAACCGGGACAGGGATCTATGGCTACACCTTC.

The chain employs TRBV6-1 and TRBJ2-2; TRBD2 might be the D (5 bases). V gave up 5 bases and J gave up 5 bases, with 12 bases separating them. The germline V gene encodes CDR1 MNHNS and CDR2 SASEGT. CDR3 length equals 14 residues. The CDR3 DNA reads TGTGCCAGCAGTCACACACGGGGAACCGGGGAGCTGTTTTTT. It codes for CASSHTRGTGELFF.

This chain connects TRBV6-5 to TRBJ1-2, with D perhaps TRBD1 (5 bases). The CDR3 runs to 12 residues. The V gene lost 2 bases and the J gene lost 7 bases, with 8 bases spanning the gap. Germline CDR1 is MNHEY and CDR2 is SVGAGI. The CDR3 region is CASSYRQGGYTF. For the CDR3, the DNA is TGTGCCAGCAGTTACCGGCAGGGTGGCTACACCTTC.

This clone was picked up one time. The chain is built from TRBV3-1 (or the pseudogene TRBV3-2) and TRBJ1-2; D is ambiguous. The germline CDR1 and CDR2 sequences are LGHDT and YNNKEL (reference sequence). This CDR3 has 14 residues. V was pared by 7 bases and J by 5 bases, with 17 bases between. In DNA, the CDR3 is TGTGCCAGCACGGGGTACGGGGAAATTTATGGCTACACCTTC. It encodes CASTGYGEIYGYTF.

This clone came up a few times. V usage is TRBV15 and J usage is TRBJ2-2; D possibly uses TRBD1 or TRBD2 (7 bases each). Germline assignment: CDR1 LNHNV and CDR2 YYDKDF (reference sequence). The CDR3 runs 17 residues. V gave up 6 bases and J gave up 1 base, with 18 bases separating them. Here the CDR3 reads CATRKKAGTENTGELFF. In nucleotides, the CDR3 is TGTGCCACCAGAAAAAAAGCGGGGACAGAGAACACCGGGGAGCTGTTTTTT.

Worth noting for this clone: A read error may produce the germline difference seen at one junction end. CDR3 DNA: TGCGCCAGCAGCTCAACAGGGGGGAACGCCGGGGAGCTGTTTTTT. This sequence encodes CASSSTGGNAGELFF. The rearrangement links TRBV5-1 to TRBJ2-2; 8 bases line up with TRBD1. The CDR3 has 15 residues. Looked up from germline, CDR1 is SGHRS and CDR2 is YFSETQ.

The chain joins TRBV14 to TRBJ2-5; 11 nucleotides align to TRBD1. CDR3 length: 17 residues. The germline V gene has CDR1 SGHDN and CDR2 FVKESK. V shed 4 bases and J 4 bases; nucleotides not matched to a gene: 11. The CDR3: CASSPQVGQGALETQYF. The CDR3, as DNA: TGTGCCAGCAGCCCCCAGGTTGGACAGGGGGCTTTAGAGACCCAGTACTTC.

The rearrangement joins TRBV28 to TRBJ2-7, with TRBD1 identical over 7 bases. The junction had 5 bases not matched to a gene; V was cut back by 1 base and J by 2 bases. Looked up from germline, CDR1 is MDHEN and CDR2 is SYDVKM. The CDR3 consists of 15 residues. The CDR3: CASSLSTGPTYEQYF. The CDR3 DNA is TGTGCCAGCAGTTTATCGACAGGGCCGACCTACGAGCAGTACTTC.

V is TRBV2 and J is TRBJ2-7; 10 nucleotides match TRBD1. Germline V gene data show CDR1 as SNHLY and CDR2 as FYNNEI. CDR3 length: 14 amino acids. V lost 10 bases to trimming and J lost 2 bases; unmatched junction nucleotides: 8. The DNA of the CDR3 is TGTGCCACTACCGTTGGGACAGGGGCCTACGAGCAGTACTTC. Residues: CATTVGTGAYEQYF.

The chain combines TRBV7-3 with TRBJ1-1; D gene ambiguous. The V end was cut by 8 bases, the J end by 12 bases, with 25 bases between. The CDR3 length is 14 residues. Germline CDR1 is SGHTA and CDR2 is FQGTGA. CDR3 sequence (DNA): TGTGCCAGCCGAAAGAGCCAGCTCGATGGAGGTACTTTCTTT. Translated, it gives CASRKSQLDGGTFF.

The J gene is TRBJ2-5, the V gene TRBV5-5; 8 bases are shared with TRBD2. CDR3 size: 14 residues. Looked up from germline, CDR1 is SGHKS and CDR2 is YYEKEE (reference sequence). With 4 bases clipped from V and 4 bases from J, the junction kept 6 bases outside the gene matches. The CDR3 here is CASSARGGGETQYF. The CDR3 DNA reads as TGTGCCAGCAGCGCCCGGGGGGGTGGAGAGACCCAGTACTTC.

The chain links TRBV14 to TRBJ2-7, with unresolved D. Germline CDR1 reads SGHDN; CDR2 reads FVKESK. The CDR3 has 13 residues. V lost 0 bases, J lost 3 bases, and 6 bases lay in between. Here the CDR3 reads CASSQDRFYEQYF. The CDR3 region has the DNA TGTGCCAGCAGCCAAGACAGGTTCTACGAGCAGTACTTC.

This clone came up many times. The gene calls are TRBV7-3 and TRBJ2-3; D perhaps matches TRBD1 (5 bases). CDR3 size: 15 residues. Germline CDR1 and CDR2: SGHTA and FQGTGA. Deletions cut 0 bases from V and 5 bases from J, with 12 bases between. The CDR3 loop reads CASSLTARVGDTQYF. CDR3 bases: TGTGCCAGCAGCTTAACGGCCAGGGTGGGAGATACGCAGTATTTT. Full variable domain (outside the CDR3, taken from reference TRBV7-3 and TRBJ2-3): GAGVSQTPSNKVTEKGKYVELRCDPISGHTALYWYRQSLGQGPEFLIYFQGTGAADDSGLPNDRFFAVRPEGSVSTLKIQRTERGDSAVYLCASSLTARVGDTQYFGPGTRLTVL.

The rearrangement uses TRBV4-1 and TRBJ2-2; D ambiguous. The CDR3 has 13 residues. V lost 4 bases, J lost 4 bases, and 7 bases lay in between. Germline V gene data show CDR1 as MGHRA and CDR2 as YSYEKL. The CDR3 region is CASSPDPTGELFF. In nucleotides, the CDR3 is TGCGCCAGCAGCCCGGACCCCACCGGGGAGCTGTTTTTT.